The clone carrying this T cell receptor beta chain was observed a handful of times. Its antigen is currently unknown. TCRdb's copy holds only in-frame clones and misses some; the assay was immunoSEQ multiplex PCR. The sample has approximately 5,000 clones; roughly 76% are singletons. This sample was taken from a study of immune evolution from preneoplasia to lung adenocarcinoma. H&E slides confirmed each diagnosis, reviewed by two pathologists independently. Study-wide points: Clonality was highest in normal lung, lower in later-stage lesions apparently. Normal lung had the highest top T cell clone frequencies.

The germline V gene has CDR1 SGHVS and CDR2 FQNEAQ. V was pared by 5 bases and J by 6 bases, with 7 bases of the junction left unmatched. CDR3 length: 14 amino acids. The V call is TRBV7-8, the J call TRBJ2-7, with 10 bases lining up with TRBD1. Sequenced sample: FFPE adjacent normal lung tissue. The TCR originated in a donor older than 65 with lung adenocarcinoma. The CDR3 DNA is TGTGCCAGCAGCCAGGGACAGGGGTACTTCGAGCAGTACTTC. It codes for CASSQGQGYFEQYF.